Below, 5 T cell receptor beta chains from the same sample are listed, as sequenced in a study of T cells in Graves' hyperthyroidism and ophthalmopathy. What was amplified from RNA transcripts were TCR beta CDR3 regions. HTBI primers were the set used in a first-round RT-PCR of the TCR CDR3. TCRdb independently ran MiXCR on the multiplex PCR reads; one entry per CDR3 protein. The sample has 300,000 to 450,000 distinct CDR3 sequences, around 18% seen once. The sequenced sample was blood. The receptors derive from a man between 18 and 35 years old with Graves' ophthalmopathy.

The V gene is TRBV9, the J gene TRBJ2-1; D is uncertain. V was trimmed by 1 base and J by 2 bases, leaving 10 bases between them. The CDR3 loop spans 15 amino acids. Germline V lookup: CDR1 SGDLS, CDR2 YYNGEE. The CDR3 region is CASSVLGGTYNEQFF. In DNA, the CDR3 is TGTGCCAGCAGCGTACTGGGCGGTACCTACAATGAGCAGTTCTTC. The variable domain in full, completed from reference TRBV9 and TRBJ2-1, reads DSGVTQTPKHLITATGQRVTLRCSPRSGDLSVYWYQQSLDQGLQFLIQYYNGEERAKGNILERFSAQQFPDLHSELNLSSLELGDSALYFCASSVLGGTYNEQFFGPGTRLTVL.

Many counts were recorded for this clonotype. The CDR3 DNA is TGTGCCAGCACGGCGACTAGCGGGGGGGTCGGGGAGCTGTTTTTT. Translating it yields CASTATSGGVGELFF. The chain joins TRBV6-1 to TRBJ2-2; TRBD2 agrees at 14 bases. V was clipped by 7 bases and J by 7 bases; unmatched bases: 5. This CDR3 spans 15 amino acids. The germline gives CDR1 MNHNS, CDR2 SASEGT.

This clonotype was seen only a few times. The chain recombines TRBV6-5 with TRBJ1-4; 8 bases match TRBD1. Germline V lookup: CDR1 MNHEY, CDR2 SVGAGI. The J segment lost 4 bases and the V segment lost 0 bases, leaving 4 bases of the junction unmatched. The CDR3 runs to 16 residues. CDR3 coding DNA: TGTGCCAGCAGTTACTCGTGGGACAGGAGTAATGAAAAACTGTTTTTT. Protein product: CASSYSWDRSNEKLFF.

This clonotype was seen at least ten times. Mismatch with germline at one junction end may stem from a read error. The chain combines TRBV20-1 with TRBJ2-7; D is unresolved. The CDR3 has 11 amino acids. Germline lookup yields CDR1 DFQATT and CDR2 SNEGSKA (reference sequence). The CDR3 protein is CSARDIYEQYF. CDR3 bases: TGCAGTGCTCGAGACATCTACGAGCAGTACTTC.

The CDR3 loop is CASSETGAYGYTF. Here the CDR3 DNA reads TGTGCCAGCAGTGAAACAGGGGCCTATGGCTACACCTTC. This chain connects TRBV6-1 to TRBJ1-2, with 7 bases aligning to TRBD1. Looked up from germline, CDR1 is MNHNS and CDR2 is SASEGT. The CDR3 loop spans 13 amino acids. The junction had 1 base not matched to a gene; V was cut back by 2 bases and J by 4 bases.